This record looks at one T cell receptor beta chain sequence and its context. Its cognate antigen is unknown. Trimming removed 9 bases at V and 1 base at J, with 13 bases between. The CDR3 contains 14 residues. CDR1 LNHDA and CDR2 SQIVND come from the germline V gene (reference sequence). The data are from a study of shared clonotypes between healthy human individuals. Background on the study: CD4 naive cells filled three plates per donor, CD4 memory three, CD8 naive two and CD8 memory one. Study-wide points: A few donors had about 5% of their naive CD4 clonotypes in common.

The investigators split CD4+ cells into a CD45RA+ naive subset and a CD45RA-negative memory subset. Libraries were prepared by immunoSEQ multiplex PCR; TCRdb keeps only in-frame clonotypes and omits some of them. Here the sample spans roughly 1,000,000 clones, about 80% being singletons. The genes are TRBV19 and TRBJ1-5, with a weak D call TRBD1 (5 bases). This TCR came from a man aged 18 to 29 in good health. Some clones in this sample may be carry-over from other donors' samples. The sample taken for sequencing was memory CD4+ T cells from PBMCs. The subset here: CD45RA-negative fraction. CDR3 residues: CASNRGISNQPQHF. CDR3 in DNA: TGTGCCAGCAACCGGGGGATCAGCAATCAGCCCCAGCATTTT.